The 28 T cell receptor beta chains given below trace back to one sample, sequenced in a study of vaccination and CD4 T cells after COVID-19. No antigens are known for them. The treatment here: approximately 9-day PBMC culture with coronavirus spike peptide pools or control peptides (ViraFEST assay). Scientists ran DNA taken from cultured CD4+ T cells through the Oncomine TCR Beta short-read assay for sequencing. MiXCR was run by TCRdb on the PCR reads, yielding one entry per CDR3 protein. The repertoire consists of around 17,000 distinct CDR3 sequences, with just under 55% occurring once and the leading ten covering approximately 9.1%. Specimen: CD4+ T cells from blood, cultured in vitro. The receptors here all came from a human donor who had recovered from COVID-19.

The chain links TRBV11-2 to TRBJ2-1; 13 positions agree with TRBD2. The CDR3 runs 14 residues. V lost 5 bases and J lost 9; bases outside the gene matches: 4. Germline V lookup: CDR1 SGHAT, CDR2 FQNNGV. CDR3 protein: CASSPTSGRTEQFF. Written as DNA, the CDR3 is TGTGCCAGCAGCCCGACTAGCGGGAGGACTGAGCAGTTCTTC.

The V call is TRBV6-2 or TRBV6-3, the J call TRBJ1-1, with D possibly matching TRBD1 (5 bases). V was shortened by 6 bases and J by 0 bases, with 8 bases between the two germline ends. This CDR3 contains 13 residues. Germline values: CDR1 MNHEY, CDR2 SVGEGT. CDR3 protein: CASRAQVNTEAFF. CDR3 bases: TGTGCCAGCAGGGCACAGGTGAACACTGAAGCTTTCTTT.

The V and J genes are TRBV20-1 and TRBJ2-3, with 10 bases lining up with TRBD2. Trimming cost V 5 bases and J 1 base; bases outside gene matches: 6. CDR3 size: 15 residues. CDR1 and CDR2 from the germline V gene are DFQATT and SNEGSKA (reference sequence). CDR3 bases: TGCAGTGCTTCCCAGCGGGAGGGCCGCACAGATACGCAGTATTTT. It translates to CSASQREGRTDTQYF.

CDR3 sequence reads: CASSLSTGSATDTQYF. DNA for the CDR3: TGTGCCAGCAGCTTATCCACGGGCTCGGCCACAGATACGCAGTATTTT. J is TRBJ2-3 and V is TRBV11-2; D is unclear. V was shortened by 2 bases and J by 2 bases, with 14 bases between the two germline ends. The CDR3 sequence is 16 residues long. The V gene's germline CDR1 is SGHAT and CDR2 FQNNGV.

CDR3 nucleotide sequence: TGTGCCAGCAGTCGGGACAGGAACACTGAAGCTTTCTTT. Protein sequence: CASSRDRNTEAFF. The chain links TRBV27 to TRBJ1-1, with TRBD1 matching over 7 bases. The CDR3 has 13 amino acids. With V trimmed by 5 bases and J by 1 base, 1 base remained unmatched. Germline V gene lookup returns CDR1 MNHEY and CDR2 SMNVEV (reference sequence).

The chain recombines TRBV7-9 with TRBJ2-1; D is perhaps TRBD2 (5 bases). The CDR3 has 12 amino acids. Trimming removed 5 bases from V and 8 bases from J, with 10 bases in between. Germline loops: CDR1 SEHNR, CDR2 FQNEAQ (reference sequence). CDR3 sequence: CASSPQEDEQFF. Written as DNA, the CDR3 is TGTGCCAGCAGCCCCCAGGAGGATGAGCAGTTCTTC. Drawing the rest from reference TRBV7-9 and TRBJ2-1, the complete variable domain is DTGVSQNPRHKITKRGQNVTFRCDPISEHNRLYWYRQTLGQGPEFLTYFQNEAQLEKSRLLSDRFSAERPKGSFSTLEIQRTEQGDSAMYLCASSPQEDEQFFGPGTRLTVL.

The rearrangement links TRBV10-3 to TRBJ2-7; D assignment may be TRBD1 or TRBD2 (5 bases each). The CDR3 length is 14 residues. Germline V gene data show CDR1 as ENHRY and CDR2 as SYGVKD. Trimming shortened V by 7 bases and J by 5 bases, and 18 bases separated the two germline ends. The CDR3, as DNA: TGTGCCATCAACCCCGGGACGGAGACCAACGAGCAGTACTTC. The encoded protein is CAINPGTETNEQYF.

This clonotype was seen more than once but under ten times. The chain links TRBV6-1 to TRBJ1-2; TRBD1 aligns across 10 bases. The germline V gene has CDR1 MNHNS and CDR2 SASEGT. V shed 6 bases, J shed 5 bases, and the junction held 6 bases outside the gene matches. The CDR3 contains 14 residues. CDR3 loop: CASRRTGGFYGYTF. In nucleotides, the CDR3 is TGTGCCAGCAGGCGGACAGGGGGGTTTTATGGCTACACCTTC.

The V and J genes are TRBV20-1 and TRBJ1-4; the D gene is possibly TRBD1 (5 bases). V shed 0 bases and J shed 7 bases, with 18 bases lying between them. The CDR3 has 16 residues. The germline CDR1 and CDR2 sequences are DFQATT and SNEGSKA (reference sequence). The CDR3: CSARDQGRDGGEKLFF. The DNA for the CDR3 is TGCAGTGCTAGAGACCAAGGGAGGGACGGAGGTGAAAAACTGTTTTTT.

CDR3 in amino acids: CASRDPTRPRGYTF. DNA of the CDR3: TGTGCCAGCAGAGACCCCACTAGACCAAGAGGCTACACCTTC. The rearrangement joins TRBV28 to TRBJ1-2; D is ambiguous. This CDR3 region has 14 residues. Looked up from germline, CDR1 is MDHEN and CDR2 is SYDVKM. Trimming took 6 bases from V and 8 from J, leaving 19 bases between them.

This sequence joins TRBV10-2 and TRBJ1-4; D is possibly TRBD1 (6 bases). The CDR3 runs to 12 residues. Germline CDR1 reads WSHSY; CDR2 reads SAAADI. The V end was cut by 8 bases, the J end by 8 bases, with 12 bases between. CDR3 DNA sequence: TGCGCCAGCGGTTGGACAGTGGAAAAACTGTTTTTT. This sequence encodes CASGWTVEKLFF.

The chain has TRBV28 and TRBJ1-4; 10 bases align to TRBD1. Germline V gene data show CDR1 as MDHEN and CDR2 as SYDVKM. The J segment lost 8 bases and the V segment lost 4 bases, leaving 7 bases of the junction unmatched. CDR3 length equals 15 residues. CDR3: CASSSPGQGWEKLFF. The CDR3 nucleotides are TGTGCCAGCAGTTCCCCGGGACAGGGGTGGGAAAAACTGTTTTTT. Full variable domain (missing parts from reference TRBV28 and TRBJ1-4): DVKVTQSSRYLVKRTGEKVFLECVQDMDHENMFWYRQDPGLGLRLIYFSYDVKMKEKGDIPEGYSVSREKKERFSLILESASTNQTSMYLCASSSPGQGWEKLFFGSGTQLSVL.

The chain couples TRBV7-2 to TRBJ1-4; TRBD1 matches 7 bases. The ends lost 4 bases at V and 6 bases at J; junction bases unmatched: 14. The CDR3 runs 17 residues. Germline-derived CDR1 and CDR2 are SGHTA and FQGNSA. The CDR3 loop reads CASSSSETHRGYEKLFF. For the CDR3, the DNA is TGTGCCAGCAGCTCCTCCGAGACCCACAGGGGATATGAAAAACTGTTTTTT.

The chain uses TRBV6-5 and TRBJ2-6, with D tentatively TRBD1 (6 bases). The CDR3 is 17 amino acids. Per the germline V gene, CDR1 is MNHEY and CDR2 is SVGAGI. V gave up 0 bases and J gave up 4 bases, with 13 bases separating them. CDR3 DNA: TGTGCCAGCAGTTACTCTTACAGGGTGGCGGGGGCCAACGTCCTGACTTTC. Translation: CASSYSYRVAGANVLTF.

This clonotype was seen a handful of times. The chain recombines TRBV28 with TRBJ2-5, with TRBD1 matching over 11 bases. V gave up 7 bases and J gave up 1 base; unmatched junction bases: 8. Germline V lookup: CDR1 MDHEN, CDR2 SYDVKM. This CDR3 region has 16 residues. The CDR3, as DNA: TGTGCCAGCAATCGTGGACAGGGGGCCTCCCAAGAGACCCAGTACTTC. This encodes CASNRGQGASQETQYF. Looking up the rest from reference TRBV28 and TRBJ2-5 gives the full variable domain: DVKVTQSSRYLVKRTGEKVFLECVQDMDHENMFWYRQDPGLGLRLIYFSYDVKMKEKGDIPEGYSVSREKKERFSLILESASTNQTSMYLCASNRGQGASQETQYFGPGTRLLVL.

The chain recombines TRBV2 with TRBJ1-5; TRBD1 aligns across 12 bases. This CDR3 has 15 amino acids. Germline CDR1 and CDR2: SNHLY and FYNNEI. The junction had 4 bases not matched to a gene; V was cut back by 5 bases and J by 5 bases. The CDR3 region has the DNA TGTGCCAGCAGTACCGGGACAGGGGGCCATCAGCCCCAGCATTTT. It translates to CASSTGTGGHQPQHF.

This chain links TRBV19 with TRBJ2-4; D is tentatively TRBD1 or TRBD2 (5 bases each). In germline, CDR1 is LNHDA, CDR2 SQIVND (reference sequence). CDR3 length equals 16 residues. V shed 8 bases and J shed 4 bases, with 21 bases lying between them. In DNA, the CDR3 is TGTGCCAGTGGGAAGCTCCCTGGAGAGGGGAAAAACATTCAGTACTTC. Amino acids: CASGKLPGEGKNIQYF.

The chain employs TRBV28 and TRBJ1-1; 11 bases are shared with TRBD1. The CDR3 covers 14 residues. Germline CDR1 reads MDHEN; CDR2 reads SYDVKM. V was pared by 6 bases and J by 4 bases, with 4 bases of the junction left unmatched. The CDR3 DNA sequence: TGTGCCAGCAGGTGGACAGGGGGCTTCACTGAAGCTTTCTTT. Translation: CASRWTGGFTEAFF.

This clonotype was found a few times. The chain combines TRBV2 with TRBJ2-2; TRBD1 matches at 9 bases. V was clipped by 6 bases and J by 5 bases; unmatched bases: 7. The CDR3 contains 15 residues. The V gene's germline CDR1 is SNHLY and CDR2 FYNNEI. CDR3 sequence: CASRFGTGMTGELFF. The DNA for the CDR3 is TGTGCCAGCAGATTCGGGACAGGGATGACCGGGGAGCTGTTTTTT.

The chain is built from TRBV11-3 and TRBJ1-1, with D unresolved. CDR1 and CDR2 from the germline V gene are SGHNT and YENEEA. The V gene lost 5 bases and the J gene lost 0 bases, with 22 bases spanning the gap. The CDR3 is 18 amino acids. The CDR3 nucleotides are TGTGCCAGCAGCGGTATGGCCAGGATGGGATTCGTGAACACTGAAGCTTTCTTT. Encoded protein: CASSGMARMGFVNTEAFF.

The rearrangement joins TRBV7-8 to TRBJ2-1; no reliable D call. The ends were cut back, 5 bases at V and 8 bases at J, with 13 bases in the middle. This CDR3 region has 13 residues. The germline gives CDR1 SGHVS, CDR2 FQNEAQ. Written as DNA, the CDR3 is TGTGCCAGCAGCCCCTGGAATGTTGATGAGCAGTTCTTC. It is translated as CASSPWNVDEQFF.

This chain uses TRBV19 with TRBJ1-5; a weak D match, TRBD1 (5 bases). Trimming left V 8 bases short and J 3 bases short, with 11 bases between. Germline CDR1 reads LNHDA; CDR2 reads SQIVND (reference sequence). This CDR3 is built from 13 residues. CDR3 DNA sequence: TGTGCCAGTGATACAGGTAACAATCAGCCCCAGCATTTT. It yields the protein CASDTGNNQPQHF. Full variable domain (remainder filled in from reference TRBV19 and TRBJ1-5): DGGITQSPKYLFRKEGQNVTLSCEQNLNHDAMYWYRQDPGQGLRLIYYSQIVNDFQKGDIAEGYSVSREKKESFPLTVTSAQKNPTAFYLCASDTGNNQPQHFGDGTRLSIL.

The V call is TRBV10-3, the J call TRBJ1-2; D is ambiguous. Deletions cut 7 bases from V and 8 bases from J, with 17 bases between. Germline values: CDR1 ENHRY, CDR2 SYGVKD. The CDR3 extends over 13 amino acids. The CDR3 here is CAITGSSNQGYTF. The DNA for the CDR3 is TGTGCCATCACGGGGAGCTCTAATCAAGGCTACACCTTC.

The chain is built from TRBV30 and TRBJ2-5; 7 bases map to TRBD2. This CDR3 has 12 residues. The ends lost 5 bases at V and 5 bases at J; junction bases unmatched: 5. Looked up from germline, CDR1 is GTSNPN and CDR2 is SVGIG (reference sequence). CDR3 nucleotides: TGTGCCTGGGGGAGGGAGGGGGAGACCCAGTACTTC. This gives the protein CAWGREGETQYF.

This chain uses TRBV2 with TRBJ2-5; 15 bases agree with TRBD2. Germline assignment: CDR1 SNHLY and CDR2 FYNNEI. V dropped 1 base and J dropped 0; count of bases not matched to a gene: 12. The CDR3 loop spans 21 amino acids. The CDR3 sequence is CASSEVGRTSGRASYQETQYF. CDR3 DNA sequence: TGTGCCAGCAGTGAAGTAGGGCGGACTAGCGGGAGGGCCTCCTACCAAGAGACCCAGTACTTC.

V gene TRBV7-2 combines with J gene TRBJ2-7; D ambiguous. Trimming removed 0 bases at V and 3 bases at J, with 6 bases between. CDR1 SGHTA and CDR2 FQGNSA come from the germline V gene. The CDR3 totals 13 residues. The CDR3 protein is CASSLAGNYEQYF. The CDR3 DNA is TGTGCCAGCAGCTTAGCGGGGAACTACGAGCAGTACTTC.

The CDR3 DNA sequence: TGTGCCAGCAGTTTAGGCAGGGGCGGTGGGGCCAACGTCCTGACTTTC. This gives the protein CASSLGRGGGANVLTF. The chain uses TRBV12-3 or TRBV12-4 and TRBJ2-6; D is possibly TRBD1 (6 bases). CDR3 size: 16 residues. V was pared by 1 base and J by 3 bases, with 10 bases between.

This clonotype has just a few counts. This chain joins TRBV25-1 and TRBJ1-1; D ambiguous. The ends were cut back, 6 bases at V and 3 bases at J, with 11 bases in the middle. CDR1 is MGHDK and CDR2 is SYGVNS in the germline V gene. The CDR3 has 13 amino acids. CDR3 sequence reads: CASRTYLDTEAFF. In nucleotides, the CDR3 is TGTGCCAGCAGAACCTACTTGGACACTGAAGCTTTCTTT. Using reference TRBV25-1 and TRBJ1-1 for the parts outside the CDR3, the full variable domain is EADIYQTPRYLVIGTGKKITLECSQTMGHDKMYWYQQDPGMELHLIHYSYGVNSTEKGDLSSESTVSRIRTEHFPLTLESARPSHTSQYLCASRTYLDTEAFFGQGTRLTVV.